These 4 T cell receptor beta chains originate from one sample sequenced in a study of CD4 T cells in relation to SARS-CoV-2 and coronaviruses. Antigens of these TCRs are unknown. Assay used: immunoSEQ multiplex PCR; TCRdb lists only in-frame clones, some missing. There are some 40,000 clones in the sample; around 77% occur only once, and 20% lies in the top ten. Input material: memory CD4+ T cells from PBMCs, cultured in vitro. The receptors derive from an adult with COVID-19.

This chain links TRBV28 with TRBJ2-3, with a possible D match to TRBD2 (5 bases). Germline V lookup: CDR1 MDHEN, CDR2 SYDVKM. V was clipped by 6 bases and J by 3 bases, with 19 bases between them. This CDR3 region has 16 residues. CDR3: CASRERVGSSTDTQYF. The CDR3 region has the DNA TGTGCCAGCAGGGAAAGGGTAGGGAGTAGTACAGATACGCAGTATTTT.

The chain is built from TRBV10-1 and TRBJ2-2; D is possibly TRBD1 or TRBD2 (5 bases each). V lost 6 bases to trimming and J lost 3 bases, with 11 bases between them. Germline CDR1 reads WNHNN; CDR2 reads SYGVQD (reference sequence). This CDR3 has 14 residues. The CDR3 DNA is TGCGCCAGCAGCCTCGGGACCCACACCGGGGAGCTGTTTTTT. Amino acids: CASSLGTHTGELFF.

This clone was observed a single time. The CDR3 loop is CASSPGSTGELFF. The CDR3 DNA is TGCGCCAGCAGCCCAGGGTCCACCGGGGAGCTGTTTTTT. The V gene is TRBV5-1, the J gene TRBJ2-2; a possible D gene is TRBD1 (5 bases). The CDR3 covers 13 residues. V lost 4 bases to trimming and J lost 4 bases, with 8 bases between them. From germline, CDR1 is SGHRS and CDR2 YFSETQ.

The chain recombines TRBV3-1 (or the pseudogene TRBV3-2) with TRBJ2-5; no reliable D call. CDR1 and CDR2 (germline): LGHDT, YNNKEL (reference sequence). The CDR3 length is 12 residues. Trimming took off 3 bases at V and 5 bases at J, with 7 bases between the two ends. CDR3 sequence reads: CASSQTAETQYF. The CDR3 DNA follows: TGTGCCAGCAGCCAGACTGCGGAGACCCAGTACTTC.